The T cell receptor (beta chain) under discussion was sequenced for a study of shared clonotypes between healthy human individuals. For the study at large: For every donor, three CD4 naive, three CD4 memory, two CD8 naive and one CD8 memory plates were used. General study findings and limits: Non-shared clonotypes were found to have lower generation probabilities than the clonotypes that were shared by all four of the sorted-subset donors.

About this clone itself: The antigen remains unidentified.

The assay ran at deep level. Assay: immunoSEQ multiplex PCR; the TCRdb copy retains only in-frame clones and omits some. In the table there are some 980,000 clones, about three quarters of which are singletons. Healthy HIV-negative adults with no recent acute infections or vaccinations were recruited as donors. This clonotype originated in a man between 18 and 29 years old in good health. Sequencing input: memory CD4+ T cells sorted from blood. Subset reported: CD45RA-negative fraction.

The CDR3 reads CAISGSQQGYNSPLHF. The CDR3 DNA sequence: TGTGCCATCAGTGGGAGTCAGCAAGGCTATAATTCACCCCTCCACTTT. The chain is built from TRBV10-3 and TRBJ1-6, with D hard to call. Germline V gives CDR1 ENHRY, CDR2 SYGVKD. The CDR3 totals 16 residues. V lost 4 bases to trimming and J lost 3 bases, with 13 bases between them.